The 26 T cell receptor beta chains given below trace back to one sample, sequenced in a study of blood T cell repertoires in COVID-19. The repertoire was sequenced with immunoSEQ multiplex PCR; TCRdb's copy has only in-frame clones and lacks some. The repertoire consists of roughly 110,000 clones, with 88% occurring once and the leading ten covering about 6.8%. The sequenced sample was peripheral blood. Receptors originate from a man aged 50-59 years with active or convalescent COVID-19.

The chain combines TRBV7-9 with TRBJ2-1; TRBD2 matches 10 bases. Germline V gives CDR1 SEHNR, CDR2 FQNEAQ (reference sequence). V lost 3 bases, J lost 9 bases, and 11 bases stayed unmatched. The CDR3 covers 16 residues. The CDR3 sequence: CASSLVSSGSIFEQFF. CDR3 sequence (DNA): TGTGCCAGCAGCTTGGTATCTAGCGGGAGTATTTTTGAGCAGTTCTTC.

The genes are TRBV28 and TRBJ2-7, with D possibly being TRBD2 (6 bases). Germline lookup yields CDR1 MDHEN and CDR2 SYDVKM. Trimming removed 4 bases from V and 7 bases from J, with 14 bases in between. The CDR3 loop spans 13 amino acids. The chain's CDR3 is CASSSRLGGEQYF. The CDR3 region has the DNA TGTGCCAGCAGTTCAAGGTTGGGGGGTGAGCAGTACTTC. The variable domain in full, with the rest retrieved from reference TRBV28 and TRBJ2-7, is DVKVTQSSRYLVKRTGEKVFLECVQDMDHENMFWYRQDPGLGLRLIYFSYDVKMKEKGDIPEGYSVSREKKERFSLILESASTNQTSMYLCASSSRLGGEQYFGPGTRLTVT.

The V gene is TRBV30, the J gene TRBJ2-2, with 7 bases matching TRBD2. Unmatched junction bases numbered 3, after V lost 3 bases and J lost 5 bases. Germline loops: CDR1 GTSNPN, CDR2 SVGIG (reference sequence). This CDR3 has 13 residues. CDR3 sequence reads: CAWRGGRTGELFF. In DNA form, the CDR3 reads TGTGCCTGGAGGGGCGGGAGAACCGGGGAGCTGTTTTTT.

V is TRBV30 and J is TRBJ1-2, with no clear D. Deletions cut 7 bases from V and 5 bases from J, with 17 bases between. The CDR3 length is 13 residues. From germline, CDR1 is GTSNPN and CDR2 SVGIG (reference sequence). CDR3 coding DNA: TGTGCCTACCCTCGCGGGCCCGGATATGGCTACACCTTC. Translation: CAYPRGPGYGYTF.

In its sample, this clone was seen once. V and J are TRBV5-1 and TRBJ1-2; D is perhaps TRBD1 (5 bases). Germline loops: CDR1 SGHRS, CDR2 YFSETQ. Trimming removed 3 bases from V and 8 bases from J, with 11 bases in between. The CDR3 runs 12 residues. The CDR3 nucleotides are TGCGCCAGCAGCTCGGAATGGGGCGGCTACACCTTC. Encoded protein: CASSSEWGGYTF.

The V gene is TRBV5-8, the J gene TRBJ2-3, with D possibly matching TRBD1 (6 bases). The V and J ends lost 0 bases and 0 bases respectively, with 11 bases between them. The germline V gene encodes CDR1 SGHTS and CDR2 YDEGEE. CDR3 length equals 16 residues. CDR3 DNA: TGTGCCAGCAGCTTGGCCCGACAGGCTAGCACAGATACGCAGTATTTT. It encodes CASSLARQASTDTQYF. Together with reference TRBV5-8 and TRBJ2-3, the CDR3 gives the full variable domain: EAGVTQSPTHLIKTRGQQATLRCSPISGHTSVYWYQQALGLGLQFLLWYDEGEERNRGNFPPRFSGRQFPNYSSELNVNALELEDSALYLCASSLARQASTDTQYFGPGTRLTVL.

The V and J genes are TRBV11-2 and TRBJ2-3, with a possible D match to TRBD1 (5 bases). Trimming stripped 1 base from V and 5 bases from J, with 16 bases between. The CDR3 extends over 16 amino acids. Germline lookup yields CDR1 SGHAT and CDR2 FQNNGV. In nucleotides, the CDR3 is TGTGCCAGCAGCTTAGTGGCCCCAGGGCCCAGAGATACGCAGTATTTT. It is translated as CASSLVAPGPRDTQYF.

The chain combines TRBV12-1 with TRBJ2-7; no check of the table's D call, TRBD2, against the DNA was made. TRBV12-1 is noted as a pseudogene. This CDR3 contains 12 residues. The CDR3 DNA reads TGTGCCAGCAGCCTGGCCCGGGACGAGCAGTACTTC. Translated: CASSLARDEQYF.

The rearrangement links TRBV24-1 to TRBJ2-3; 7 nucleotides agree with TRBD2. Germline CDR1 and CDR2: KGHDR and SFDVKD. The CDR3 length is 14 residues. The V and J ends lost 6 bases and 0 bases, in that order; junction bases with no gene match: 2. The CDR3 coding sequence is TGTGCCACCAGTCGAGCGGGAAGCACAGATACGCAGTATTTT. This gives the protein CATSRAGSTDTQYF.

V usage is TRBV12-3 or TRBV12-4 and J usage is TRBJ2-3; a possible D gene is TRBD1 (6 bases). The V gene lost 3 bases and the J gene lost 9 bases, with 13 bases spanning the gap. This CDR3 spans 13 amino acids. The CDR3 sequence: CASSFRGPGTQYF. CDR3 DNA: TGTGCCAGCAGTTTCAGGGGACCAGGCACGCAGTATTTT.

CDR3 nucleotides: TGTGCCATCAGCTTTGACAGCTACACAGATACGCAGTATTTT. It translates to CAISFDSYTDTQYF. The chain has TRBV10-3 and TRBJ2-3, with a possible D match to TRBD1 (5 bases). The CDR3 is 14 residues long. From germline, CDR1 is ENHRY and CDR2 SYGVKD. Between the trimmed V and J ends, which lost 6 bases and 2 bases, there was a span of 12 bases.

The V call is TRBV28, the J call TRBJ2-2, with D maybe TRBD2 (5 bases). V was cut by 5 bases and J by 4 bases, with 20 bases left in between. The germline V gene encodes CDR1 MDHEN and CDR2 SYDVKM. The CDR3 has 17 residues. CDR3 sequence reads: CASSGIRGLLGTGELFF. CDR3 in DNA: TGTGCCAGCAGTGGAATTCGAGGACTTCTTGGCACCGGGGAGCTGTTTTTT.

CDR3 sequence: CASSAPGTSGNNEQFF. CDR3 in DNA: TGTGCCAGCAGCGCCCCCGGGACTAGCGGGAATAATGAGCAGTTCTTC. The chain joins TRBV9 to TRBJ2-1; TRBD2 matches at 13 bases. J was trimmed by 7 bases and V by 3 bases; bases with no gene match: 7. CDR3 length: 16 amino acids. Germline V gene sequence: CDR1 SGDLS, CDR2 YYNGEE.

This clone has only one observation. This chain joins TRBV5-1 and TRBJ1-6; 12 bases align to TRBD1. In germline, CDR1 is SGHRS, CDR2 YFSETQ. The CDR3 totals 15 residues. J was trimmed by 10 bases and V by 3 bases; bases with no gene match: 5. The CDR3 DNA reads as TGCGCCAGCAGCTCCCGGGACAGGGGGCAATCACCCCTCCACTTT. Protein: CASSSRDRGQSPLHF.

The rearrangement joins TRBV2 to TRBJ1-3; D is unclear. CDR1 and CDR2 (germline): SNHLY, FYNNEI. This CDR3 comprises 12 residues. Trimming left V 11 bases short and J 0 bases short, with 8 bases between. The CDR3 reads CADRGSGNTIYF. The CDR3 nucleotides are TGTGCCGATCGGGGCTCTGGAAACACCATATATTTT.

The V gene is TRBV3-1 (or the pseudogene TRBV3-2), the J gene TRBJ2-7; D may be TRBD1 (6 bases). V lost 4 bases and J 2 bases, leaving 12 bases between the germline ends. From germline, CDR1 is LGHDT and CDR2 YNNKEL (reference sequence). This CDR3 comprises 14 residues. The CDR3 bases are TGTGCCAGCAGCCCTCGGGACAAGACCTACGAGCAGTACTTC. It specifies CASSPRDKTYEQYF.

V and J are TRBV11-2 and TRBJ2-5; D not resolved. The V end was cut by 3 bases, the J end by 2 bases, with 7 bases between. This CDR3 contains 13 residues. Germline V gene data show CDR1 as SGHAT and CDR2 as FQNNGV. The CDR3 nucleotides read TGTGCCAGCAGCTTTAACGGGCAAGAGACCCAGTACTTC. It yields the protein CASSFNGQETQYF.

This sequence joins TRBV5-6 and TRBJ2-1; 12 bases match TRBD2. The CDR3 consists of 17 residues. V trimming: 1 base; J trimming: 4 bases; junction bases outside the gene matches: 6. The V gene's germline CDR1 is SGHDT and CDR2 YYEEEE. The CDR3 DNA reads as TGTGCCAGCAGCTTGTCGCTAGCGGGGGGGTTGTACAATGAGCAGTTCTTC. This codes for CASSLSLAGGLYNEQFF.

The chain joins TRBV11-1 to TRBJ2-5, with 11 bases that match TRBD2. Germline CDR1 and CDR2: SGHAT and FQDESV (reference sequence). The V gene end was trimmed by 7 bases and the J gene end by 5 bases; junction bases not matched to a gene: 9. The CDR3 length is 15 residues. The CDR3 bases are TGTGCCAGCAACCTACTAGCGGGAGTGGGGGAGACCCAGTACTTC. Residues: CASNLLAGVGETQYF. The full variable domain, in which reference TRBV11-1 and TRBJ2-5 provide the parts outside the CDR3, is EAEVAQSPRYKITEKSQAVAFWCDPISGHATLYWYRQILGQGPELLVQFQDESVVDDSQLPKDRFSAERLKGVDSTLKIQPAELGDSAMYLCASNLLAGVGETQYFGPGTRLLVL.

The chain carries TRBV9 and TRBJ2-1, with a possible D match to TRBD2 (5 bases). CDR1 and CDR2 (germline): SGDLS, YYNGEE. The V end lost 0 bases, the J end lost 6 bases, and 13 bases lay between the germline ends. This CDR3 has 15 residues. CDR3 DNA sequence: TGTGCCAGCAGCGTAGGAGTAGCGCCCCTCAATGAGCAGTTCTTC. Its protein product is CASSVGVAPLNEQFF. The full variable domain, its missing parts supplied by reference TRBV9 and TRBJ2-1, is DSGVTQTPKHLITATGQRVTLRCSPRSGDLSVYWYQQSLDQGLQFLIQYYNGEERAKGNILERFSAQQFPDLHSELNLSSLELGDSALYFCASSVGVAPLNEQFFGPGTRLTVL.

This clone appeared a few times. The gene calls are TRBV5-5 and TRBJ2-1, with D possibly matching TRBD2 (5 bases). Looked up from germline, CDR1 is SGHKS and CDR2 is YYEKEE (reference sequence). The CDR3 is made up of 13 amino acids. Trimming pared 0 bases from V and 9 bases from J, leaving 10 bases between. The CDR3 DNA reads TGTGCCAGCAGCTTGGACGCGGGCACTGAGCAGTTCTTC. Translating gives CASSLDAGTEQFF.

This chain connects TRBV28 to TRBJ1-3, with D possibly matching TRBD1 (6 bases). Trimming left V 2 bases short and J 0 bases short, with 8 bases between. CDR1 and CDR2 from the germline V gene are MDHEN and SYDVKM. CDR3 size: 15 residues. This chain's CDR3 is CASSLGGHSGNTIYF. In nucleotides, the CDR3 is TGTGCCAGCAGTTTAGGGGGACACTCTGGAAACACCATATATTTT.

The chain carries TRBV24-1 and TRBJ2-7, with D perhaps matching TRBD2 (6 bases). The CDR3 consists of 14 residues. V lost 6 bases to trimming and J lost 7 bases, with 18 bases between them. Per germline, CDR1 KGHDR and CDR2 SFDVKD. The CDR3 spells CATSRGTDSWEQYF. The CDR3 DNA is TGTGCCACCAGTCGTGGGACTGATTCGTGGGAGCAGTACTTC.

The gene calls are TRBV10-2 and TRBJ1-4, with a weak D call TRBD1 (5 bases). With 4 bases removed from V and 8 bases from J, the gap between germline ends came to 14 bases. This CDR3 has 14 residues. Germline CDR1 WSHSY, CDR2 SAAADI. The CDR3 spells CASSVGRVDEKLFF. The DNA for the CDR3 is TGCGCCAGCAGTGTAGGCAGGGTGGACGAAAAACTGTTTTTT.

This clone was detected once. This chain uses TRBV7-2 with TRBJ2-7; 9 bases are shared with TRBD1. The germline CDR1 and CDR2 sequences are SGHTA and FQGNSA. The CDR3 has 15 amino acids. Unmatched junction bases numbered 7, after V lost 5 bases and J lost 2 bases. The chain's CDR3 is CASSVQGAHPYEQYF. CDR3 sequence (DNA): TGTGCCAGCAGCGTACAGGGGGCGCACCCCTACGAGCAGTACTTC.

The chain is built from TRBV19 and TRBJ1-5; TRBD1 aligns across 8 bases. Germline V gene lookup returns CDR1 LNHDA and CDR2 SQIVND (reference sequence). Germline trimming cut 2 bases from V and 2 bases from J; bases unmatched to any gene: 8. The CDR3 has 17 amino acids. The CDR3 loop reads CASSILGTGGGNQPQHF. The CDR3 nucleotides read TGTGCCAGTAGTATATTAGGAACAGGGGGTGGCAATCAGCCCCAGCATTTT.